The next 31 T cell receptor beta chains were all read from a single sample in a study of spatial heterogeneity in lung cancer. One entry per CDR3 protein results from TCRdb running MiXCR on the 5' RACE reads. The sample contains about 20,000 distinct CDR3 sequences, just under 6% of which appear only once. Time point of the sample: sample taken at primary tumor resection. The material sequenced was PBMCs, taken at surgery. The receptors stem from a male donor with early-stage non-small cell lung cancer.

There are many counts of this clonotype. The chain employs TRBV28 and TRBJ2-1; TRBD2 aligns across 11 bases. Germline trimming cut 9 bases from V and 0 bases from J; bases unmatched to any gene: 13. Germline assignment: CDR1 MDHEN and CDR2 SYDVKM. The CDR3 is made up of 18 amino acids. CDR3 sequence reads: CASSRLAGRKVSYNEQFF. The CDR3 nucleotides are TGTGCCAGTAGCAGACTAGCGGGAAGGAAGGTCTCCTACAATGAGCAGTTCTTC.

This clonotype showed up just a few times. This chain connects TRBV11-2 to TRBJ2-7, with TRBD1 as a possible D gene (6 bases). The CDR3 is 15 amino acids. With 1 base removed from V and 0 bases from J, the gap between germline ends came to 10 bases. Germline lookup yields CDR1 SGHAT and CDR2 FQNNGV. The CDR3 here is CASSLGTAPSYEQYF. CDR3 coding DNA: TGTGCCAGCAGCTTAGGGACAGCCCCCTCCTACGAGCAGTACTTC. The whole variable domain, remainder taken from reference TRBV11-2 and TRBJ2-7, is EAGVAQSPRYKIIEKRQSVAFWCNPISGHATLYWYQQILGQGPKLLIQFQNNGVVDDSQLPKDRFSAERLKGVDSTLKIQPAKLEDSAVYLCASSLGTAPSYEQYFGPGTRLTVT.

This clonotype was seen at least ten times. The chain joins TRBV6-4 to TRBJ2-1; 8 nucleotides match TRBD2. Germline V lookup: CDR1 MRHNA, CDR2 SNTAGT. J lost 8 bases, V lost 4 bases, and 10 bases had no gene match. The CDR3 loop spans 15 amino acids. CDR3 DNA: TGTGCCAGCAGTGGATTGAGCGGGGGTAAGGATGAGCAGTTCTTC. Its protein is CASSGLSGGKDEQFF.

The sample holds many counts of this clonotype. This chain uses TRBV19 with TRBJ2-3, with a tentative D call TRBD1 (5 bases). Trimming pared 5 bases from V and 4 bases from J, leaving 16 bases between. This CDR3 comprises 15 residues. Germline V CDR1 and CDR2: LNHDA, SQIVND (reference sequence). The DNA for the CDR3 is TGTGCCAGTAGTGAAGAACAGGCCCTAGCAGATACGCAGTATTTT. Encoded protein: CASSEEQALADTQYF.

The rearrangement links TRBV20-1 to TRBJ2-7, with D possibly being TRBD2 (6 bases). The V gene lost 3 bases and the J gene lost 0 bases, with 18 bases spanning the gap. The CDR3 spans 16 residues. Germline lookup yields CDR1 DFQATT and CDR2 SNEGSKA (reference sequence). CDR3 region: CSARSPGERSSYEQYF. In DNA, the CDR3 is TGCAGTGCTAGGTCCCCGGGGGAAAGGAGCTCCTACGAGCAGTACTTC.

This clonotype was seen repeatedly, ten times or more. This chain connects TRBV7-6 to TRBJ2-7; unclear D gene. V lost 6 bases and J 4 bases, leaving 10 bases between the germline ends. Germline V gives CDR1 SGHVS, CDR2 FNYEAQ. This CDR3 contains 12 residues. The CDR3 spells CASSIDPYEQYF. Here the CDR3 DNA reads TGTGCCAGCAGTATAGACCCGTACGAGCAGTACTTC.

This clonotype showed up many times. The V gene is TRBV10-3, the J gene TRBJ1-1; maybe TRBD1 (5 bases). The CDR3 is made up of 13 amino acids. Trimming took off 7 bases at V and 1 base at J, with 10 bases between the two ends. Looked up from germline, CDR1 is ENHRY and CDR2 is SYGVKD. The CDR3 reads CAITPTENTEAFF. DNA for the CDR3: TGTGCCATCACCCCGACAGAGAACACTGAAGCTTTCTTT.

This clonotype has a count of ten or more. The rearrangement joins TRBV5-4 to TRBJ1-4; D not resolved. Germline V gene lookup returns CDR1 SGHNT and CDR2 YYREEE (reference sequence). V was pared by 3 bases and J by 8 bases, with 17 bases between. CDR3 length: 15 amino acids. For the CDR3, the DNA is TGTGCCAGCAGCTACGGAAGGCAGGCTGGAGAAAAACTGTTTTTT. Protein sequence: CASSYGRQAGEKLFF.

This clonotype was counted many times. The gene calls are TRBV28 and TRBJ2-1, with D perhaps TRBD1 (5 bases). The CDR3 runs 16 residues. Germline V gene data show CDR1 as MDHEN and CDR2 as SYDVKM. Trimming removed 2 bases from V and 6 bases from J, with 17 bases in between. The CDR3 loop reads CASSLPAVSGLNEQFF. The CDR3, as DNA: TGTGCCAGCAGTTTACCCGCGGTGTCAGGGCTCAATGAGCAGTTCTTC.

This clonotype was recorded a few times. J is TRBJ2-2 and V is TRBV5-1; D is ambiguous. Germline values: CDR1 SGHRS, CDR2 YFSETQ. With 4 bases removed from V and 3 bases from J, the gap between germline ends came to 4 bases. The CDR3 length is 12 residues. CDR3 loop: CASSRYTGELFF. CDR3 nucleotides: TGCGCCAGCAGCCGTTACACCGGGGAGCTGTTTTTT.

This clonotype has a handful of counts. V is TRBV28 and J is TRBJ2-2; D remains unclear. V was clipped by 6 bases and J by 9 bases, with 20 bases between them. This CDR3 comprises 15 residues. Per the germline V gene, CDR1 is MDHEN and CDR2 is SYDVKM. The CDR3 DNA is TGTGCCAGCAGCTTCAACAGAAATCCCGGCCGGGAGCTGTTTTTT. It specifies CASSFNRNPGRELFF.

This clonotype was detected ten times or more. V gene TRBV5-1 combines with J gene TRBJ1-6, with TRBD1 matching 7 bases. The ends lost 4 bases at V and 13 bases at J; junction bases unmatched: 14. CDR1 SGHRS and CDR2 YFSETQ come from the germline V gene. The CDR3 spans 15 residues. CDR3 nucleotides: TGCGCCAGCAGCGAATGGACAGGCCCCTTGTCGCCCCTCCACTTT. Its translation: CASSEWTGPLSPLHF.

This clonotype was found a few times. The chain's CDR3 is CASSYPVSGKHTGELFF. Written as DNA, the CDR3 is TGTGCCAGCAGTTACCCGGTTAGCGGGAAGCACACCGGGGAGCTGTTTTTT. The V gene is TRBV6-5, the J gene TRBJ2-2; 8 bases match TRBD2. Germline V CDR1 and CDR2: MNHEY, SVGAGI. The CDR3 is 17 amino acids. The ends lost 2 bases at V and 3 bases at J; junction bases unmatched: 8.

This clonotype showed up many times. J is TRBJ1-1 and V is TRBV27; 7 bases align to TRBD1. The V segment lost 5 bases and the J segment 0 bases; nucleotides outside the gene matches: 3. Germline V lookup: CDR1 MNHEY, CDR2 SMNVEV (reference sequence). This CDR3 is 14 amino acids long. The CDR3 reads CASSLQGLNTEAFF. The CDR3 DNA sequence: TGTGCCAGCAGTCTACAGGGGCTGAACACTGAAGCTTTCTTT.

This clonotype has at least ten counts. This chain connects TRBV12-3 or TRBV12-4 to TRBJ1-5; perhaps TRBD1 as D (6 bases). The CDR3 extends over 14 amino acids. V was trimmed by 5 bases and J by 5 bases, leaving 13 bases between them. The CDR3 protein is CASSRWGPDQPQHF. CDR3 nucleotides: TGTGCCAGCAGTCGGTGGGGGCCAGATCAGCCCCAGCATTTT.

The rearrangement uses TRBV6-1 and TRBJ2-1; 10 bases match TRBD2. The germline CDR1 and CDR2 sequences are MNHNS and SASEGT. With 4 bases clipped from V and 7 bases from J, the junction kept 7 bases outside the gene matches. The CDR3 extends over 15 amino acids. CDR3 protein: CASSAGLANRNEQFF. The CDR3 DNA is TGTGCCAGCAGTGCGGGACTAGCGAACAGAAATGAGCAGTTCTTC.

This clonotype was recorded many times. The chain joins TRBV19 to TRBJ1-4; possibly TRBD1 for D (5 bases). The CDR3 consists of 14 residues. Trimming pared 6 bases from V and 5 bases from J, leaving 13 bases between. Per the germline V gene, CDR1 is LNHDA and CDR2 is SQIVND (reference sequence). The CDR3 sequence is CASSSGTYNEKLFF. DNA of the CDR3: TGTGCCAGTAGCTCGGGGACGTACAATGAAAAACTGTTTTTT.

This clonotype was observed many times. The V gene is TRBV3-1, the J gene TRBJ2-1; D is unresolved. Per germline, CDR1 LGHDT and CDR2 YNNKEL (reference sequence). The CDR3 sequence is 16 residues long. V was clipped by 2 bases and J by 8 bases, with 19 bases between them. The CDR3 loop is CASSQREVLRRDEQFF. CDR3 bases: TGTGCCAGCAGCCAAAGGGAAGTGCTAAGAAGGGATGAGCAGTTCTTC.

This clonotype was counted ten times or more. The V gene is TRBV20-1, the J gene TRBJ2-3; 12 bases align to TRBD2. J gave up 3 bases and V 4 bases, and 2 bases lay outside the gene matches. CDR1 and CDR2 (germline): DFQATT, SNEGSKA (reference sequence). CDR3 length: 14 residues. CDR3 bases: TGCAGTGCTATGACTAGCGGGAGAACAGATACGCAGTATTTT. Translation gives CSAMTSGRTDTQYF.

There are many counts of this clonotype. The chain carries TRBV11-3 and TRBJ2-1; 7 bases align to TRBD2. The junction had 0 bases not matched to a gene; V was cut back by 1 base and J by 0 bases. From germline, CDR1 is SGHNT and CDR2 YENEEA. The CDR3 contains 15 residues. This CDR3 reads CASSLAGGSYNEQFF. The CDR3 DNA sequence: TGTGCCAGCAGCTTAGCGGGGGGCTCCTACAATGAGCAGTTCTTC. The variable domain in full, completed from reference TRBV11-3 and TRBJ2-1, reads EAGVVQSPRYKIIEKKQPVAFWCNPISGHNTLYWYLQNLGQGPELLIRYENEEAVDDSQLPKDRFSAERLKGVDSTLKIQPAELGDSAVYLCASSLAGGSYNEQFFGPGTRLTVL.

The sample holds a few counts of this clonotype. The chain employs TRBV19 and TRBJ2-5; D is uncertain. V lost 3 bases and J 2 bases, leaving 7 bases between the germline ends. Per the germline V gene, CDR1 is LNHDA and CDR2 is SQIVND (reference sequence). This CDR3 is built from 13 residues. CDR3 region: CASSMLVQETQYF. The CDR3 nucleotides are TGTGCCAGTAGTATGTTAGTTCAAGAGACCCAGTACTTC.

This clonotype has at least ten counts. This chain links TRBV3-1 with TRBJ1-4, with a possible D match to TRBD1 (5 bases). Germline CDR1 LGHDT, CDR2 YNNKEL (reference sequence). V lost 4 bases, J lost 8 bases, and 14 bases lay in between. The CDR3 loop spans 14 amino acids. CDR3 DNA: TGTGCCAGCAGCCGGGGGTCTTTGGGGGAAAAACTGTTTTTT. This gives the protein CASSRGSLGEKLFF.

This clonotype was counted ten times or more. DNA for the CDR3: TGTGCCAGCAGGCCCGCAGGAGCCACCGGGGAGCTGTTTTTT. Amino acid sequence: CASRPAGATGELFF. This chain joins TRBV9 and TRBJ2-2; D not certain. The CDR3 extends over 14 amino acids. V dropped 5 bases and J dropped 4 bases, with 12 bases sitting between them. Germline lookup yields CDR1 SGDLS and CDR2 YYNGEE. Supplemented by reference TRBV9 and TRBJ2-2, the full variable domain reads DSGVTQTPKHLITATGQRVTLRCSPRSGDLSVYWYQQSLDQGLQFLIQYYNGEERAKGNILERFSAQQFPDLHSELNLSSLELGDSALYFCASRPAGATGELFFGEGSRLTVL.

At least ten counts were recorded for this clonotype. The V call is TRBV5-1, the J call TRBJ1-3; maybe TRBD1 (5 bases). Per germline, CDR1 SGHRS and CDR2 YFSETQ. V shed 8 bases and J shed 9 bases, with 18 bases lying between them. CDR3 length: 13 amino acids. The CDR3 region has the DNA TGCGCCAGACCAGGGTCTCTCTGGGGCACCATATATTTT. This translates into CARPGSLWGTIYF.

In this sample, this clonotype turned up many times. The gene calls are TRBV7-2 and TRBJ2-3; 8 bases fit TRBD2. The trim removed 5 bases at V and 3 bases at J, leaving 7 bases unmatched. CDR1 SGHTA and CDR2 FQGNSA come from the germline V gene. This CDR3 region has 15 residues. The CDR3 loop reads CASSQGLGGTDTQYF. Here the CDR3 DNA reads TGTGCCAGCAGCCAGGGACTAGGGGGGACAGATACGCAGTATTTT.

V and J are TRBV28 and TRBJ2-5, with D tentatively TRBD2 (6 bases). The CDR3 length is 17 residues. Between the trimmed V and J ends, which lost 3 bases and 1 base, there was a span of 18 bases. Germline CDR1 and CDR2: MDHEN and SYDVKM. The CDR3 region is CASSFPAAGGAQETQYF. DNA for the CDR3: TGTGCCAGCAGTTTTCCCGCGGCGGGCGGGGCCCAAGAGACCCAGTACTTC.

This clonotype has at least ten counts. The chain carries TRBV20-1 and TRBJ2-5; no firm D call. V lost 4 bases to trimming and J lost 1 base, with 7 bases between them. Germline CDR1 is DFQATT and CDR2 is SNEGSKA (reference sequence). This CDR3 spans 12 amino acids. The CDR3 region has the DNA TGCAGTGCTACCCTGCCCCAAGAGACCCAGTACTTC. Encoded protein: CSATLPQETQYF.

The table lists this clonotype with many counts. The V call is TRBV6-5, the J call TRBJ1-6, with unresolved D. Deletions cut 4 bases from V and 8 bases from J, with 12 bases between. The CDR3 totals 14 residues. Germline values: CDR1 MNHEY, CDR2 SVGAGI. The CDR3 here is CASSLRPGDSPLHF. The CDR3 nucleotides read TGTGCCAGCAGTTTACGTCCTGGGGATTCACCCCTCCACTTT.

At least ten counts were recorded for this clonotype. The J gene is TRBJ1-3, the V gene TRBV3-1, with 8 nucleotides matching TRBD1. The V segment lost 11 bases and the J segment 5 bases; nucleotides outside the gene matches: 8. The CDR3 contains 13 residues. Germline V gene lookup returns CDR1 LGHDT and CDR2 YNNKEL (reference sequence). DNA for the CDR3: TGTGCCTGCTCAGGGGGCGCGAGAAACACCATATATTTT. This sequence encodes CACSGGARNTIYF.

In its sample, this clonotype was seen many times. The chain joins TRBV6-2 or TRBV6-3 to TRBJ2-1, with TRBD2 matching over 7 bases. V was clipped by 5 bases and J by 0 bases; unmatched bases: 4. This CDR3 has 15 residues. The V gene's germline CDR1 is MNHEY and CDR2 SVGEGT. DNA for the CDR3: TGTGCCAGCAGTGCTAGCGGAAGCTCCTACAATGAGCAGTTCTTC. It specifies CASSASGSSYNEQFF.

This clonotype was found many times. The chain combines TRBV7-3 with TRBJ2-3; the match to TRBD2 covers 10 bases. The CDR3 is 15 amino acids. V gave up 4 bases and J gave up 2 bases; unmatched junction bases: 3. CDR1 and CDR2 (germline): SGHTA, FQGTGA. DNA of the CDR3: TGTGCCAGCAGCTCTAGCGGGGGATACACAGATACGCAGTATTTT. Encoded protein: CASSSSGGYTDTQYF.